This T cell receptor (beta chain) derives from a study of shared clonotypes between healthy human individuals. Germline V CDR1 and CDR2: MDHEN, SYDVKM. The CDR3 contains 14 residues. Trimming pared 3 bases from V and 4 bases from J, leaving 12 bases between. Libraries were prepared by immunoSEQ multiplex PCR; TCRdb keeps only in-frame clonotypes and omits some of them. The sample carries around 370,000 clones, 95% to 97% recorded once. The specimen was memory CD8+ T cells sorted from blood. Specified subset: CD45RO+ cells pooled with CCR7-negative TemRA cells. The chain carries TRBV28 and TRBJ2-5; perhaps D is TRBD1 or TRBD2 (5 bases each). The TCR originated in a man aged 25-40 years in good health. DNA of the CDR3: TGTGCCAGCAGTTTCGAGGGGAACGGAGAGACCCAGTACTTC. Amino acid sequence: CASSFEGNGETQYF.